A single sample is the source of the 30 T cell receptor beta chains below, sequenced in a study of OX40 agonist ivuxolimab in advanced cancers. Assay: immunoSEQ multiplex PCR; the TCRdb copy retains only in-frame clones and omits some. The table lists roughly 60,000 clones, around 85% of them singletons, with 4% in the top ten. This specimen was CD4+ or CD8+ T cells sorted from blood, taken in a trial of the OX40 agonist ivuxolimab. The receptor source for this set is an adult with an advanced solid tumor such as melanoma, head and neck, liver or kidney cancer.

The chain is built from TRBV6-5 and TRBJ2-1; 7 bases are a match to TRBD2. CDR1 MNHEY and CDR2 SVGAGI come from the germline V gene. The CDR3 runs to 15 residues. The V and J ends lost 4 bases and 5 bases, in that order; junction bases with no gene match: 8. For the CDR3, the DNA is TGTGCCAGCAGTTCTCCTCGGGAGGCCCACAATGAGCAGTTCTTC. Its translation is CASSSPREAHNEQFF.

The rearrangement uses TRBV7-9 and TRBJ2-7; 8 nucleotides agree with TRBD1. Unmatched junction bases numbered 5, after V lost 2 bases and J lost 5 bases. CDR1 SEHNR and CDR2 FQNEAQ come from the germline V gene (reference sequence). The length of the CDR3 is 14 residues. CDR3 protein: CASSLKDRVHEQYF. The CDR3 DNA reads TGTGCCAGCAGCTTAAAGGACAGGGTGCACGAGCAGTACTTC.

V gene TRBV11-1 combines with J gene TRBJ1-2; no clear D. V lost 6 bases and J 4 bases, leaving 18 bases between the germline ends. The CDR3 extends over 15 amino acids. Germline CDR1 is SGHAT and CDR2 is FQDESV (reference sequence). This CDR3 is CASSQIGKRGYGYTF. In nucleotides, the CDR3 is TGTGCCAGCAGTCAAATAGGGAAACGTGGCTATGGCTACACCTTC.

This chain connects TRBV6-4 to TRBJ1-2; weak D call: TRBD1 (5 bases). Germline lookup yields CDR1 MRHNA and CDR2 SNTAGT. V lost 2 bases, J lost 7 bases, and 11 bases lay in between. The CDR3 extends over 13 amino acids. The CDR3 DNA is TGTGCCAGCAGTGACGGGGAGGGGAGTGGCTACACCTTC. It is translated as CASSDGEGSGYTF.

This rearrangement joins TRBV29-1 to TRBJ1-1; D remains ambiguous. V dropped 1 base and J dropped 0 bases, with 9 bases sitting between them. The CDR3 runs 14 residues. The germline V gene encodes CDR1 SQVTM and CDR2 ANQGSEA. This CDR3 is CSVEGWEVNTEAFF. The CDR3 nucleotides read TGCAGCGTTGAAGGGTGGGAAGTGAACACTGAAGCTTTCTTT.

CDR3 in amino acids: CASSLQGAGNTIYF. The CDR3 nucleotides are TGTGCCAGCAGCCTACAGGGTGCTGGAAACACCATATATTTT. The rearrangement links TRBV2 to TRBJ1-3; a weak D match, TRBD1 (6 bases). The CDR3 length is 14 residues. Per germline, CDR1 SNHLY and CDR2 FYNNEI. The V end lost 6 bases, the J end lost 2 bases, and 11 bases lay between the germline ends.

This clone was found once. J is TRBJ1-5 and V is TRBV6-1, with 7 bases that match TRBD1. V dropped 0 bases and J dropped 5; count of bases not matched to a gene: 4. The germline gives CDR1 MNHNS, CDR2 SASEGT. The CDR3 covers 15 residues. CDR3 coding DNA: TGTGCCAGCAGTGAAGCGGGGACAGCGGATCAGCCCCAGCATTTT. Protein: CASSEAGTADQPQHF.

The V gene is TRBV6-6, the J gene TRBJ1-6, with D unclear. This CDR3 has 15 residues. Germline CDR1 MNHNY, CDR2 SVGAGI (reference sequence). With 3 bases removed from V and 1 base from J, the gap between germline ends came to 7 bases. The CDR3 sequence: CASSYQVSYNSPLHF. Here the CDR3 DNA reads TGTGCCAGCAGTTATCAGGTGTCCTATAATTCACCCCTCCACTTT.

The DNA for the CDR3 is TGTGCCACCAGCCCACGGGAGGGCGTCGTTGAGCAGTTCTTC. Its protein product is CATSPREGVVEQFF. The V and J genes are TRBV15 and TRBJ2-1, with 8 nucleotides matching TRBD2. CDR3 length: 14 amino acids. The ends lost 5 bases at V and 9 bases at J; junction bases unmatched: 9. Per the germline V gene, CDR1 is LNHNV and CDR2 is YYDKDF (reference sequence).

The chain recombines TRBV19 with TRBJ2-1; 13 nucleotides agree with TRBD2. The CDR3 extends over 16 amino acids. V shed 5 bases and J 10 bases; nucleotides not matched to a gene: 11. Germline-derived CDR1 and CDR2 are LNHDA and SQIVND (reference sequence). CDR3 nucleotides: TGTGCCAGTAGTCCCGAACTAGCGGGAGGGTTGGTCGAGCAGTTCTTC. Its protein product is CASSPELAGGLVEQFF.

CDR3 loop: CASSLTLSYNEQFF. CDR3 sequence (DNA): TGCGCCAGCAGCTTGACCCTATCCTACAATGAGCAGTTCTTC. V usage is TRBV5-1 and J usage is TRBJ2-1, with no clear D. Between the trimmed V and J ends, which lost 1 base and 1 base, there was a span of 6 bases. CDR3 length equals 14 residues. Germline assignment: CDR1 SGHRS and CDR2 YFSETQ. Full variable domain (missing parts from reference TRBV5-1 and TRBJ2-1): KAGVTQTPRYLIKTRGQQVTLSCSPISGHRSVSWYQQTPGQGLQFLFEYFSETQRNKGNFPGRFSGRQFSNSRSEMNVSTLELGDSALYLCASSLTLSYNEQFFGPGTRLTVL.

The V call is TRBV19, the J call TRBJ2-5; possible D gene TRBD1, 5 bases. The better agreement between TRBJ2-7 and the DNA end casts doubt on the J call. Germline V gives CDR1 LNHDA, CDR2 SQIVND (reference sequence). The CDR3 runs 13 residues. The CDR3 loop reads CASSIQGRDEQYF. CDR3 in DNA: TGTGCCAGTAGTATCCAGGGTAGGGACGAGCAGTACTTC.

The V and J genes are TRBV18 and TRBJ2-1; the D call may be TRBD1 or TRBD2 (5 bases each). This CDR3 has 15 residues. The ends were cut back, 5 bases at V and 1 base at J, with 12 bases in the middle. Per the germline V gene, CDR1 is KGHSH and CDR2 is LQKENI. CDR3 sequence reads: CASSSGRSSYNEQFF. CDR3 sequence (DNA): TGTGCCAGCTCATCGGGACGCTCTTCCTACAATGAGCAGTTCTTC.

The rearrangement joins TRBV19 to TRBJ2-1; D uncertain. Germline V gives CDR1 LNHDA, CDR2 SQIVND (reference sequence). The CDR3 runs to 13 residues. V lost 3 bases and J lost 3, with 6 bases in between. Written as DNA, the CDR3 is TGTGCCAGTAGTATCAACAGCTACAATGAGCAGTTCTTC. Its protein is CASSINSYNEQFF.

A word on this clone: An end of the junction differs from the germline gene, which may be a read error. Within the sample, other DNA sequences also encode this same CDR3. V gene TRBV11-2 combines with J gene TRBJ1-2; D gene unclear. Germline V lookup: CDR1 SGHAT, CDR2 FQNNGV. The CDR3 extends over 14 amino acids. The CDR3 sequence: CASSLGRAAYGYTF. For the CDR3, the DNA is TGTGCCAGCAGCTTAGGACGCGCCGCCTATGGCTACACTTTC.

The rearrangement joins TRBV7-3 to TRBJ2-2, with a weak D call TRBD1 (6 bases). This CDR3 is built from 15 residues. Germline loops: CDR1 SGHTA, CDR2 FQGTGA. V was trimmed by 0 bases and J by 3 bases, leaving 8 bases between them. CDR3 bases: TGTGCCAGCAGCTTAACCGGGACACACACCGGGGAGCTGTTTTTT. This gives the protein CASSLTGTHTGELFF.

The chain links TRBV5-1 to TRBJ2-7, with D possibly matching TRBD2 (5 bases). The CDR3 is 16 amino acids. Trimming took off 4 bases at V and 1 base at J, with 18 bases between the two ends. The V gene's germline CDR1 is SGHRS and CDR2 YFSETQ. CDR3 sequence reads: CASSPMGRAPSYEQYF. For the CDR3, the DNA is TGCGCCAGCAGCCCGATGGGGAGAGCGCCATCCTACGAGCAGTACTTC.

This chain connects TRBV9 to TRBJ2-5; D is undetermined. Trimming shortened V by 3 bases and J by 0 bases, and 9 bases separated the two germline ends. This CDR3 is 14 amino acids long. CDR1 is SGDLS and CDR2 is YYNGEE in the germline V gene. The CDR3 region is CASSALGNQETQYF. The CDR3 DNA follows: TGTGCCAGCAGCGCACTGGGGAACCAAGAGACCCAGTACTTC.

The genes are TRBV6-1 and TRBJ1-3; 8 bases are shared with TRBD1. The CDR3 extends over 15 amino acids. CDR1 and CDR2 (germline): MNHNS, SASEGT. The V segment lost 6 bases and the J segment 4 bases; nucleotides outside the gene matches: 8. DNA of the CDR3: TGTGCCAGCAGCGAGACCAGGGGGCTCGGAAACACCATATATTTT. Translating gives CASSETRGLGNTIYF.

This chain joins TRBV18 and TRBJ1-2; a weak D match, TRBD1 (5 bases). The CDR3 extends over 14 amino acids. From germline, CDR1 is KGHSH and CDR2 LQKENI. The ends were cut back, 6 bases at V and 3 bases at J, with 14 bases in the middle. The CDR3 DNA sequence: TGTGCCAGCTCCCTTCGCGCCAGGGACTATGGCTACACCTTC. Protein sequence: CASSLRARDYGYTF.

This clone turned up a few times. The chain uses TRBV2 and TRBJ1-6; D is unclear. This CDR3 has 13 residues. Germline V CDR1 and CDR2: SNHLY, FYNNEI. Trimming took off 6 bases at V and 8 bases at J, with 11 bases between the two ends. The CDR3: CASSPGLDSPLHF. The CDR3 bases are TGTGCCAGCAGCCCAGGCCTGGATTCACCCCTCCACTTT.

This clone was counted between two and nine times. As DNA, the CDR3 is TGTGCCAGCAGCAATCTGAAGGGGGGCTTTGGTACGCAGTATTTT. Protein: CASSNLKGGFGTQYF. The rearrangement joins TRBV7-9 to TRBJ2-3; either TRBD1 or TRBD2 may fit D (6 bases each). V lost 5 bases and J 8 bases, leaving 20 bases between the germline ends. CDR3 length equals 15 residues. Per germline, CDR1 SEHNR and CDR2 FQNEAQ (reference sequence).

V usage is TRBV11-2 and J usage is TRBJ2-3, with D perhaps assigned TRBD1 or TRBD2 (5 bases each). V was shortened by 0 bases and J by 2 bases, with 18 bases between the two germline ends. The CDR3 spans 18 residues. From germline, CDR1 is SGHAT and CDR2 FQNNGV. The CDR3 spells CASSLESGTASFTDTQYF. The DNA of the CDR3 is TGTGCCAGCAGCTTAGAGTCCGGGACGGCATCTTTCACAGATACGCAGTATTTT.

The chain links TRBV6-6 to TRBJ1-1, with TRBD1 as a possible D gene (5 bases). The CDR3 contains 13 residues. CDR1 and CDR2 (germline): MNHNY, SVGAGI (reference sequence). V gave up 2 bases and J gave up 5 bases, with 9 bases separating them. The CDR3 region is CASSYGRATEAFF. CDR3 sequence (DNA): TGTGCCAGCAGTTACGGCAGGGCAACTGAAGCTTTCTTT.

V and J are TRBV5-1 and TRBJ2-3, with 8 bases that match TRBD1. Trimming cost V 3 bases and J 2 bases; bases outside gene matches: 8. The CDR3 is 16 amino acids. Germline-derived CDR1 and CDR2 are SGHRS and YFSETQ. CDR3 bases: TGCGCCAGCAGCTACACCGGGACAGGCACCACAGATACGCAGTATTTT. Translating it yields CASSYTGTGTTDTQYF.

This chain connects TRBV6-6 to TRBJ2-5, with 10 bases that match TRBD2. This CDR3 is 15 amino acids long. V gave up 2 bases and J gave up 2 bases; unmatched junction bases: 2. Germline V gene sequence: CDR1 MNHNY, CDR2 SVGAGI (reference sequence). The CDR3 loop is CASSYGLAEQETQYF. The CDR3 nucleotides are TGTGCCAGCAGTTACGGACTAGCGGAGCAAGAGACCCAGTACTTC.

V gene TRBV29-1 combines with J gene TRBJ2-3; D not resolved. CDR3 length equals 12 residues. The germline gives CDR1 SQVTM, CDR2 ANQGSEA. V was trimmed by 2 bases and J by 0 bases, leaving 3 bases between them. The CDR3 DNA reads as TGCAGCGTTGAATATAGCACAGATACGCAGTATTTT. This codes for CSVEYSTDTQYF.

This chain connects TRBV7-3 to TRBJ2-1; D assignment may be TRBD1 or TRBD2 (5 bases each). V was trimmed by 2 bases and J by 1 base, leaving 6 bases between them. Germline-derived CDR1 and CDR2 are SGHTA and FQGTGA. CDR3 length: 14 amino acids. In nucleotides, the CDR3 is TGTGCCAGCAGCTTAGAGGGGTCCTACAATGAGCAGTTCTTC. Protein product: CASSLEGSYNEQFF.

The J gene is TRBJ2-1, the V gene TRBV6-6, with 9 bases matching TRBD2. V was pared by 11 bases and J by 9 bases, with 14 bases of the junction left unmatched. Looked up from germline, CDR1 is MNHNY and CDR2 is SVGAGI (reference sequence). The CDR3 length is 14 residues. CDR3 bases: TGTGCCTCCTCCCCCGGACTAGCGTCTGTTGAGCAGTTCTTC. Translation gives CASSPGLASVEQFF.

The rearrangement uses TRBV30 and TRBJ2-3; 16 nucleotides agree with TRBD2. The CDR3 covers 18 residues. Trimming removed 2 bases from V and 4 bases from J; junction bases left unmatched: 9. Looked up from germline, CDR1 is GTSNPN and CDR2 is SVGIG (reference sequence). The CDR3 reads CAWSLGLAGGPRADTQYF. The CDR3 DNA follows: TGTGCCTGGAGTCTGGGACTAGCGGGAGGGCCCCGGGCAGATACGCAGTATTTT.